The rows below give T cell receptor beta chains drawn from one sample of a study of blood T cell repertoires in COVID-19. Some clones are missing from TCRdb's copy, which holds only in-frame ones; the method was immunoSEQ multiplex PCR. The sample has around 190,000 clones; about 83% are singletons. Specimen: peripheral blood. The receptors were gathered from a human donor in a cohort sampled during active COVID-19. Each CDR3 is given with its conserved first and last residue. The D gene is left open where the match is weak. Clone sizes are given selectively: once, few, many, or a class where the clone is expanded.

clone size	V gene	J gene	D gene	CDR3 DNA	CDR3 protein
.	TRBV7-2	TRBJ2-7	.	TGTGCCAGCAGCTTAGATGGTGGCCGCAACTCCTACGAGCAGTACTTC	CASSLDGGRNSYEQYF
.	TRBV5-6	TRBJ2-7	.	TGTGCCAGCAGCTTCCAGGGAGGCTCCTACGAGCAGTACTTC	CASSFQGGSYEQYF
.	TRBV18	TRBJ2-5	.	TGTGCCAGCTCACCACCGAACTTAAGCGGGACCCAGTACTTC	CASSPPNLSGTQYF
.	TRBV18	TRBJ1-3	.	TGTGCCAGCTCACCAAGGCAGGGGAGAGCTGGAAACACCATATATTTT	CASSPRQGRAGNTIYF
.	TRBV19	TRBJ1-3	TRBD1	TGTGCCAGTAGTATCCCCCGGACAGGGGCGACTGGAAACACCATATATTTT	CASSIPRTGATGNTIYF
once	TRBV6-6	TRBJ2-3	.	TGTGCCAGCAGTTTGCGGGCCTCTAGCACAGATACGCAGTATTTT	CASSLRASSTDTQYF
.	TRBV5-1	TRBJ2-7	.	TGCGCCAGCAGCTTGGAACAGAGCTCCTACGAGCAGTACTTC	CASSLEQSSYEQYF
.	TRBV18	TRBJ2-7	TRBD2	TGTGCCAGCTCACCCCTGGTAGCGGGGGGGCCCTCCTACGAGCAGTACTTC	CASSPLVAGGPSYEQYF
.	TRBV25-1	TRBJ2-7	TRBD1	TGTGCCAGCAGTGACCCCGGACAGGGCTACGAGCAGTACTTC	CASSDPGQGYEQYF
.	TRBV19	TRBJ1-3	.	TGTGCCAGTAGTACCCGTATATACTCTGGAAACACCATATATTTT	CASSTRIYSGNTIYF
.	TRBV4-2	TRBJ1-3	TRBD1	TGTGCCAGCAGCCCTTACAGGGGCTCTGGAAACACCATATATTTT	CASSPYRGSGNTIYF
.	TRBV7-3	TRBJ1-1	TRBD1	TGTGCCAGCAGCTCGACAGGGGAAGACACTGAAGCTTTCTTT	CASSSTGEDTEAFF
once	TRBV28	TRBJ1-6	TRBD1	TGTGCCAGCAATAGACAGGGGGCTATTTCACCCCTCCACTTT	CASNRQGAISPLHF
.	TRBV5-4	TRBJ2-2	TRBD1	TGTGCCAGCAGCTTGCAGGGGGTAGCCCCCGGGGAGCTGTTTTTT	CASSLQGVAPGELFF
.	TRBV10-3	TRBJ2-6	TRBD1	TGTGCCATCAGTGAGTCGATGGCAGGGGGCCGTGGGGCCAACGTCCTGACTTTC	CAISESMAGGRGANVLTF
.	TRBV28	TRBJ2-7	.	TGTGCCAGCAGTCCAACCGGCCAGCAGGGCTCCTACGAGCAGTACTTC	CASSPTGQQGSYEQYF
.	TRBV14	TRBJ1-3	.	TGTGCCAGCAGCCAAGACCCGGGTCGCACCATATATTTT	CASSQDPGRTIYF
.	TRBV10-1	TRBJ2-3	TRBD1	TGCGCCAGCAGTCGTGGACAGGTTGGAGATACGCAGTATTTT	CASSRGQVGDTQYF
.	TRBV4-3	TRBJ2-1	.	TGCGCCAGCCCGTGGGGAGAGCCGTACAATGAGCAGTTCTTC	CASPWGEPYNEQFF
.	TRBV7-3	TRBJ1-1	.	TGTGCCAGCAGCCAACAGATGAACACTGAAGCTTTCTTT	CASSQQMNTEAFF
once	TRBV6-5	TRBJ1-2	.	TGTGCCAGCAGTTACCCACAGGGAGATGGCTACACCTTC	CASSYPQGDGYTF
once	TRBV18	TRBJ1-6	.	TGTGCCAGCTCACCCCGGGGCAGGGGCGATTCACCCCTCCACTTT	CASSPRGRGDSPLHF
.	TRBV9	TRBJ1-1	TRBD1	TGTGCCAGCAGCGGACAGGGGAGAATGAACACTGAAGCTTTCTTT	CASSGQGRMNTEAFF
.	TRBV6-2/TRBV6-3	TRBJ2-7	.	TGTGCCAGCAGTTACTCGGGACTCAGCTCCTACGAGCAGTACTTC	CASSYSGLSSYEQYF
.	TRBV19	TRBJ1-1	.	TGTGCCAGTAGTATTAACGGGGGGAACACTGAAGCTTTCTTT	CASSINGGNTEAFF
.	TRBV28	TRBJ2-3	TRBD1	TGTGCCAGCAGTTTGGACAGGGGGACAGATACGCAGTATTTT	CASSLDRGTDTQYF
few	TRBV7-9	TRBJ1-5	.	TGTGCCAGCAGCCCACCAGGACAGAGTGGCAATCAGCCCCAGCATTTT	CASSPPGQSGNQPQHF
.	TRBV4-2	TRBJ2-7	.	TGTGCCAGCAGCCTCAACGGGCAGGGAGGCTACGAGCAGTACTTC	CASSLNGQGGYEQYF
.	TRBV15	TRBJ1-1	.	TGTGCCACCAGCAGAGCGGGAAGGGTTGAAGCTTTCTTT	CATSRAGRVEAFF
.	TRBV19	TRBJ2-3	.	TGTGCCTGTTCACGGGTCCCCCGTGGAGATACGCAGTATTTT	CACSRVPRGDTQYF
.	TRBV16	TRBJ1-1	TRBD1	TGTGCCAGCAGCCCGTACAGGGGGGAGGGGAACACTGAAGCTTTCTTT	CASSPYRGEGNTEAFF
.	TRBV7-9	TRBJ2-7	TRBD1	TGTGCCAGCAGCTTACCTCGGCCGGGACAGGGTTACGAGCAGTACTTC	CASSLPRPGQGYEQYF
.	TRBV11-2	TRBJ2-7	.	TGTGCCAGCAACCTAGGGGGACCCTCCTACGAGCAGTACTTC	CASNLGGPSYEQYF
.	TRBV7-2	TRBJ2-7	TRBD2	TGTGCCAGCAGCACAAGGACTAGCGGGAGTAACGAGCAGTACTTC	CASSTRTSGSNEQYF
.	TRBV5-1	TRBJ1-4	.	TGCGCCAGCAGCTTGGACAGGGTTGACACTAATGAAAAACTGTTTTTT	CASSLDRVDTNEKLFF
.	TRBV11-1	TRBJ1-2	.	TGTGCCAGCAGCATGACAGAGAACTATGGCTACACCTTC	CASSMTENYGYTF
.	TRBV10-1	TRBJ2-2	.	TGCGCCAGCAGTGGGGCCACCGGGGAGCTGTTTTTT	CASSGATGELFF
.	TRBV3-1/TRBV3-2	TRBJ1-2	TRBD1	TGTGCCAGCAGCCCGGACAGGGAACATGGCTACACCTTC	CASSPDREHGYTF
.	TRBV7-2	TRBJ1-2	.	TGTGCCAGCGGAAACCCCAGGGGATACGGTGGCTACACCTTC	CASGNPRGYGGYTF